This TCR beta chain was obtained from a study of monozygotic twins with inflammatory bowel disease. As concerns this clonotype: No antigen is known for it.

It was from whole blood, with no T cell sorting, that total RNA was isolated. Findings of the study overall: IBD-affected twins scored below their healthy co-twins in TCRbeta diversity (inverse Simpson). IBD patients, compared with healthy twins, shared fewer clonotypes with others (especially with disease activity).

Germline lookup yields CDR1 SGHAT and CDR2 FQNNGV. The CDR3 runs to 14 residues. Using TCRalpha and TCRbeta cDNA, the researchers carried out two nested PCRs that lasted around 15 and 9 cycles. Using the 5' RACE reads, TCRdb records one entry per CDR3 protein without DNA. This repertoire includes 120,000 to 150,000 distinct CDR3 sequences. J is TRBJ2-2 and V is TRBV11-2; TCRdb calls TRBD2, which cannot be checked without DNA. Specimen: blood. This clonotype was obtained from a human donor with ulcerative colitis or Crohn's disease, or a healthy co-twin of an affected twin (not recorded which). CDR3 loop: CASSRTRGSGELFF.